These 5 T cell receptor beta chains were all obtained from the same sample, sequenced in a study of immune evolution from preneoplasia to lung adenocarcinoma. Sequenced by immunoSEQ multiplex PCR; TCRdb stores in-frame clones only, minus some. The top ten hold around 8.3% of the sample, which has about 8,400 clones, 81% seen once. The sequenced sample was FFPE invasive lung adenocarcinoma tissue. The receptor set was obtained from a person aged 45 to 59 with lung adenocarcinoma.

J is TRBJ2-5 and V is TRBV5-4; D call uncertain. CDR1 is SGHNT, CDR2 YYREEE, per germline (reference sequence). CDR3 length equals 13 residues. V shed 4 bases and J shed 4 bases, with 11 bases lying between them. CDR3 loop: CASSPTLGETQYF. The CDR3 region has the DNA TGTGCCAGCAGCCCGACACTGGGAGAGACCCAGTACTTC.

This clone was recorded once. The J gene is TRBJ2-7, the V gene TRBV18; 7 bases agree with TRBD1. CDR3 length equals 14 residues. V shed 6 bases and J 0 bases; nucleotides not matched to a gene: 5. Germline V gene data show CDR1 as KGHSH and CDR2 as LQKENI. CDR3 in DNA: TGTGCCAGCTCGCCAGGGGACAGCTCCTACGAGCAGTACTTC. Amino acids: CASSPGDSSYEQYF.

The V call is TRBV15, the J call TRBJ2-7; tentatively, D is TRBD1 (5 bases). V lost 0 bases and J lost 6, with 15 bases in between. The CDR3 consists of 15 residues. The V gene's germline CDR1 is LNHNV and CDR2 YYDKDF (reference sequence). Here the CDR3 reads CATSRDRTYVGEQYF. CDR3 nucleotides: TGTGCCACCAGCAGAGATCGGACATACGTGGGCGAGCAGTACTTC.

The DNA for the CDR3 is TGTGCTAGTGGTTTACTGGGGAACTATGGCTACACCTTC. It specifies CASGLLGNYGYTF. The V call is TRBV12-5, the J call TRBJ1-2; D is uncertain. V was pared by 3 bases and J by 2 bases, with 7 bases between. Germline CDR1 is LGHNT and CDR2 is FRNRAP. The CDR3 contains 13 residues. Full variable domain (rest looked up from reference TRBV12-5 and TRBJ1-2): DARVTQTPRHKVTEMGQEVTMRCQPILGHNTVFWYRQTMMQGLELLAYFRNRAPLDDSGMPKDRFSAEMPDATLATLKIQPSEPRDSAVYFCASGLLGNYGYTFGSGTRLTVV.

The V and J genes are TRBV5-1 and TRBJ2-1, with 8 bases aligning to TRBD1. This CDR3 has 16 residues. CDR1 is SGHRS and CDR2 is YFSETQ in the germline V gene. V dropped 2 bases and J dropped 11; count of bases not matched to a gene: 15. The CDR3 reads CASSFPQGAAGRQQFF. CDR3 nucleotides: TGCGCCAGCAGCTTTCCTCAGGGGGCGGCAGGGCGGCAGCAGTTCTTC.